The clone carrying this T cell receptor (beta chain) was counted between two and nine times. This sample stems from a study of blood T cells in healthy people across ages. Primed by a sample-barcoded 5' primer and a J-beta primer mix, a second PCR proceeded for about 6 to 11 cycles. TCRdb passed the 5' RACE reads through MiXCR, listing each CDR3 protein once. The sample consists of some 730,000 distinct CDR3 sequences, 20% to 25% of them appearing once. The specimen was blood. This receptor was identified in a man in his sixties or seventies in good health.

This chain's CDR3 is CSARGDRDYQPQHF. The CDR3 DNA follows: TGCAGTGCTAGAGGGGACAGGGATTATCAGCCCCAGCATTTT. This sequence joins TRBV20-1 and TRBJ1-5; TRBD1 matches 9 bases. The CDR3 spans 14 residues. V lost 1 base and J lost 5; bases outside the gene matches: 3. Germline values: CDR1 DFQATT, CDR2 SNEGSKA (reference sequence).